Below are 19 T cell receptor beta chains sequenced from a single sample in a study of blood T cell repertoires in COVID-19. Profiling relied on immunoSEQ multiplex PCR, and the TCRdb table lists in-frame clones only, not all of them. Here the sample spans some 330,000 clones, around nine tenths being singletons. The specimen sequenced was PBMCs or T cells enriched from blood (not recorded which). These receptors originate from a man under 40 who had recovered from COVID-19.

The chain carries TRBV5-1 and TRBJ2-3; D might be TRBD1 (5 bases). The CDR3 extends over 14 amino acids. V was clipped by 5 bases and J by 6 bases, with 16 bases between them. Per the germline V gene, CDR1 is SGHRS and CDR2 is YFSETQ. CDR3 DNA sequence: TGCGCCAGCAGGGTTGGGTCCCCAGGGGATACGCAGTATTTT. Protein: CASRVGSPGDTQYF.

This clone appeared a few times. The rearrangement uses TRBV2 and TRBJ2-1, with 7 bases aligning to TRBD2. The germline gives CDR1 SNHLY, CDR2 FYNNEI. V lost 5 bases to trimming and J lost 4 bases; unmatched junction nucleotides: 8. The CDR3 has 15 amino acids. The CDR3 sequence is CASSPLQAGYNEQFF. CDR3 DNA sequence: TGTGCCAGCAGTCCCCTCCAAGCGGGGTACAATGAGCAGTTCTTC.

The chain is built from TRBV19 and TRBJ1-5; D is uncertain. Trimming pared 3 bases from V and 3 bases from J, leaving 15 bases between. Germline loops: CDR1 LNHDA, CDR2 SQIVND (reference sequence). There are 16 residues in the CDR3. CDR3 region: CASSISTTRFNQPQHF. In DNA form, the CDR3 reads TGTGCCAGTAGTATTTCCACCACTAGGTTCAATCAGCCCCAGCATTTT.

This clone was counted a few times. The chain is built from TRBV27 and TRBJ2-7; TRBD1 aligns across 7 bases. Germline loops: CDR1 MNHEY, CDR2 SMNVEV (reference sequence). The CDR3 is 14 residues long. Trimming cost V 6 bases and J 2 bases; bases outside gene matches: 7. CDR3 amino acids: CASSALTGPYEQYF. The CDR3 DNA reads as TGTGCCAGCAGCGCCCTGACAGGGCCCTACGAGCAGTACTTC.

The rearrangement uses TRBV28 and TRBJ2-7; the D is unclear. This CDR3 is 12 amino acids long. Germline V gene sequence: CDR1 MDHEN, CDR2 SYDVKM. V was clipped by 5 bases and J by 4 bases, with 9 bases between them. CDR3 sequence (DNA): TGTGCCAGCAGTCTTCCGTTTTACGAGCAGTACTTC. As protein: CASSLPFYEQYF.

This clone appeared once. This chain joins TRBV5-1 and TRBJ2-1; TRBD2 matches at 7 bases. The germline V gene encodes CDR1 SGHRS and CDR2 YFSETQ. V lost 1 base, J lost 3 bases, and 7 bases stayed unmatched. The CDR3 totals 16 residues. The CDR3 is CASSLRASGDYNEQFF. CDR3 nucleotide sequence: TGCGCCAGCAGCTTGCGGGCTAGCGGCGACTACAATGAGCAGTTCTTC.

For the CDR3, the DNA is TGTGCCACCAGTGACCCGGGACAGAACTATGGCTACACCTTC. Amino acid sequence: CATSDPGQNYGYTF. This rearrangement joins TRBV24-1 to TRBJ1-2; 7 positions agree with TRBD1. Germline values: CDR1 KGHDR, CDR2 SFDVKD. With V trimmed by 4 bases and J by 2 bases, 3 bases remained unmatched. The CDR3 runs to 14 residues.

A single count supports this clone. This rearrangement joins TRBV18 to TRBJ2-3, with TRBD2 matching over 10 bases. Trimming cost V 1 base and J 1 base; bases outside gene matches: 5. The CDR3 covers 17 residues. CDR1 is KGHSH and CDR2 is LQKENI in the germline V gene. In DNA, the CDR3 is TGTGCCAGCTCACCACTACAGAGCGGGGGGGGCACAGATACGCAGTATTTT. This gives the protein CASSPLQSGGGTDTQYF.

V usage is TRBV11-2 and J usage is TRBJ2-2, with 8 positions matching TRBD2. Germline V gene lookup returns CDR1 SGHAT and CDR2 FQNNGV. This CDR3 has 17 residues. The V segment lost 2 bases and the J segment 2 bases; nucleotides outside the gene matches: 7. CDR3 sequence: CASSLRGAGVNTGELFF. CDR3 sequence (DNA): TGTGCCAGCAGCTTACGGGGAGCGGGGGTAAACACCGGGGAGCTGTTTTTT.

This clone was seen a handful of times. The J gene is TRBJ1-5, the V gene TRBV28, with no clear D. Germline lookup yields CDR1 MDHEN and CDR2 SYDVKM. The germline V and J ends were trimmed by 3 bases and 0 bases, with 15 bases remaining between them. The CDR3 has 17 amino acids. The CDR3 DNA sequence: TGTGCCAGCAGTTTTCTTGGCGGCGGATATAGCAATCAGCCCCAGCATTTT. This translates into CASSFLGGGYSNQPQHF.

The chain combines TRBV7-9 with TRBJ2-3; 14 nucleotides line up with TRBD2. V was clipped by 6 bases and J by 6 bases; unmatched bases: 11. The CDR3 is 17 residues long. Germline assignment: CDR1 SEHNR and CDR2 FQNEAQ (reference sequence). The CDR3 coding sequence is TGTGCCAGCAGTCAGCGGACTAGCGGGGGGTCGGAGGATACGCAGTATTTT. Its translation is CASSQRTSGGSEDTQYF.

The CDR3 is CACPRPGAPYNEQFF. CDR3 coding DNA: TGTGCCTGCCCTCGCCCGGGAGCCCCCTACAATGAGCAGTTCTTC. The chain carries TRBV30 and TRBJ2-1; possible D gene TRBD2, 6 bases. The CDR3 totals 15 residues. Germline values: CDR1 GTSNPN, CDR2 SVGIG (reference sequence). The ends were cut back, 6 bases at V and 2 bases at J, with 17 bases in the middle. Drawing the rest from reference TRBV30 and TRBJ2-1, the complete variable domain is SQTIHQWPATLVQPVGSPLSLECTVEGTSNPNLYWYRQAAGRGLQLLFYSVGIGQISSEVPQNLSASRPQDRQFILSSKKLLLSDSGFYLCACPRPGAPYNEQFFGPGTRLTVL.

The V and J genes are TRBV5-1 and TRBJ2-1; TRBD1 matches 10 bases. The CDR3 is 15 residues long. CDR1 SGHRS and CDR2 YFSETQ come from the germline V gene. The V and J ends lost 4 bases and 2 bases, in that order; junction bases with no gene match: 3. CDR3 DNA: TGCGCCAGCAGCCATGACAGGGGGCCCTACAATGAGCAGTTCTTC. It codes for CASSHDRGPYNEQFF. Drawing the rest from reference TRBV5-1 and TRBJ2-1, the complete variable domain is KAGVTQTPRYLIKTRGQQVTLSCSPISGHRSVSWYQQTPGQGLQFLFEYFSETQRNKGNFPGRFSGRQFSNSRSEMNVSTLELGDSALYLCASSHDRGPYNEQFFGPGTRLTVL.

Concerning this clone itself: Distinct nucleotide sequences in the sample also encode this CDR3. V gene TRBV10-2 combines with J gene TRBJ2-3, with 7 bases identical to TRBD1. The CDR3 runs 13 residues. Looked up from germline, CDR1 is WSHSY and CDR2 is SAAADI. Trimming cost V 5 bases and J 1 base; bases outside gene matches: 0. The CDR3 here is CASSTGGTDTQYF. DNA for the CDR3: TGCGCCAGCAGTACAGGGGGCACAGATACGCAGTATTTT.

V is TRBV12-3 or TRBV12-4 and J is TRBJ1-6; a possible D gene is TRBD1 (5 bases). The CDR3 is 13 residues long. Trimming took 3 bases from V and 10 from J, leaving 10 bases between them. CDR3 region: CASSLEGKSPLHF. CDR3 nucleotide sequence: TGTGCCAGCAGTTTGGAGGGGAAATCACCCCTCCACTTT.

The chain is built from TRBV9 and TRBJ2-3; D perhaps matches TRBD2 (7 bases). Germline assignment: CDR1 SGDLS and CDR2 YYNGEE. The length of the CDR3 is 16 residues. The V and J ends lost 3 bases and 5 bases respectively, with 19 bases between them. The CDR3 nucleotides read TGTGCCAGCAGCGCCCCCGAGGGGGGGCGGGAAGATACGCAGTATTTT. It yields the protein CASSAPEGGREDTQYF.

In its sample, this clone was seen many times. The genes are TRBV5-6 and TRBJ2-3; 8 bases align to TRBD2. Germline lookup yields CDR1 SGHDT and CDR2 YYEEEE. The trim removed 5 bases at V and 4 bases at J, leaving 9 bases unmatched. The CDR3 covers 15 residues. CDR3 in amino acids: CASRGSGAGADTQYF. The CDR3 DNA follows: TGTGCCAGCAGAGGGTCAGGAGCGGGGGCAGATACGCAGTATTTT.

This rearrangement joins TRBV21-1 to TRBJ1-1. TRBV21-1 is given as a pseudogene. The CDR3 has 20 residues. This CDR3 reads CASSKGRWGGSGGENTEAFF. CDR3 nucleotides: TGTGCCAGCAGCAAAGGCAGGTGGGGAGGGTCGGGTGGTGAGAACACTGAAGCTTTCTTT.

The chain links TRBV12-3 or TRBV12-4 to TRBJ1-5; possible D gene TRBD1, 6 bases. With 3 bases removed from V and 4 bases from J, the gap between germline ends came to 7 bases. The CDR3 is made up of 13 amino acids. CDR3 region: CASSLDRNQPQHF. As DNA, the CDR3 is TGTGCCAGCAGTTTGGACAGAAATCAGCCCCAGCATTTT.